This is a list of T cell receptor beta chains from one sample in a study of blood T cell repertoires in COVID-19. Only in-frame clones appear in the TCRdb table, and some are missing; sequencing was by immunoSEQ multiplex PCR. Found here are about 81,000 clones, 89% of them singletons; the top ten hold roughly an eighth. Sequencing was done on a sample of peripheral blood. The receptor source for this set is a man aged 70-80 years with active or convalescent COVID-19. CDR3s include the opening cysteine and the closing phenylalanine or tryptophan. The D gene is left open where the match is weak. Expanded clones get a size class; other rows say once, few or many, or leave the size out.

v_gene	j_gene	d_gene	abundance	CDR3aa	CDR3nt
TRBV7-6	TRBJ2-5	.	.	CASSLSTTRETQYF	TGTGCCAGCAGCTTATCGACTACGAGGGAGACCCAGTACTTC
TRBV30	TRBJ1-4	TRBD1	.	CAWGKQGMNEKLFF	TGTGCCTGGGGTAAACAGGGGATGAATGAAAAACTGTTTTTT
TRBV2	TRBJ2-7	TRBD1	once	CASSEGQGARYEQYF	TGTGCCAGCAGTGAAGGACAGGGGGCGAGGTACGAGCAGTACTTC
TRBV6-2/TRBV6-3	TRBJ2-3	.	once	CASSYGYGVDTQYF	TGTGCCAGCAGTTACGGATACGGGGTAGATACGCAGTATTTT
TRBV9	TRBJ1-3	.	once	CASSVAVGGNTIYF	TGTGCCAGCAGCGTAGCTGTCGGGGGAAACACCATATATTTT
TRBV24-1	TRBJ2-5	TRBD1	.	CATSDLGQAQETQYF	TGTGCCACCAGTGATTTGGGACAGGCCCAAGAGACCCAGTACTTC
TRBV15	TRBJ2-7	.	.	CATSREVTGEQYF	TGTGCCACCAGCAGAGAGGTCACGGGAGAGCAGTACTTC
TRBV5-1	TRBJ1-5	TRBD1	.	CASSLGPGQGTAQHF	TGCGCCAGCAGCTTGGGGCCGGGACAGGGTACGGCCCAGCATTTT
TRBV5-1	TRBJ2-7	.	.	CASTPGEGWYEQYF	TGCGCCAGCACCCCGGGCGAGGGTTGGTACGAGCAGTACTTC
TRBV2	TRBJ2-5	.	.	CASSYQETQYF	TGTGCCAGCAGCTACCAAGAGACCCAGTACTTC
TRBV7-2	TRBJ2-3	TRBD2	.	CASSLAGSGGRDTQYF	TGTGCCAGCAGCTTAGCGGGGAGCGGGGGTCGGGATACGCAGTATTTT
TRBV11-2	TRBJ1-3	TRBD1	.	CASSLKPGQGARGNTIYF	TGTGCCAGCAGCCTAAAACCGGGACAGGGGGCGCGAGGAAACACCATATATTTT
TRBV6-6	TRBJ1-1	TRBD1	.	CASSRQGQGNTEAFF	TGTGCCAGCAGTCGACAGGGACAGGGAAACACTGAAGCTTTCTTT
TRBV6-5	TRBJ2-5	.	once	CASSFSRTRQETQYF	TGTGCCAGCAGCTTCAGCCGGACAAGACAAGAGACCCAGTACTTC
TRBV12-5	TRBJ1-2	TRBD1	.	CASGLVRTGDGYTF	TGTGCTAGTGGTTTGGTACGGACAGGGGATGGCTACACCTTC
TRBV4-3	TRBJ2-3	.	.	CASSQTAFTDTQYF	TGCGCCAGCAGCCAAACTGCATTCACAGATACGCAGTATTTT
TRBV19	TRBJ2-1	TRBD2	.	CASSAIFGLAGGDEQFF	TGTGCCAGTAGTGCCATTTTCGGGCTAGCGGGGGGGGATGAGCAGTTCTTC
TRBV11-3	TRBJ2-1	TRBD2	.	CASSLDLSLTSGGKSGNEQFF	TGTGCCAGCAGCTTAGATCTTTCTCTGACTAGCGGGGGAAAATCGGGCAATGAGCAGTTCTTC
TRBV5-1	TRBJ2-5	TRBD1	once	CASSPGTGGYQETQYF	TGCGCCAGCAGCCCCGGGACAGGGGGGTACCAAGAGACCCAGTACTTC
TRBV18	TRBJ2-3	.	.	CASSPPRTDTQYF	TGTGCCAGCTCACCACCGAGAACAGATACGCAGTATTTT
TRBV24-1	TRBJ2-5	TRBD1	once	CATRPTGGETQYF	TGTGCCACCAGACCTACAGGGGGGGAGACCCAGTACTTC
TRBV4-1	TRBJ2-5	TRBD1	once	CASSQEALQGLSQETQYF	TGCGCCAGCAGCCAAGAAGCCCTACAGGGGCTATCCCAAGAGACCCAGTACTTC
TRBV18	TRBJ2-3	TRBD2	.	CASSPPIAGGYTDTQYF	TGTGCCAGCTCACCACCGATTGCCGGGGGGTACACAGATACGCAGTATTTT
TRBV5-1	TRBJ1-4	.	.	CASSPGQHATNEKLFF	TGCGCCAGCAGCCCCGGACAGCATGCAACTAATGAAAAACTGTTTTTT
TRBV4-1	TRBJ1-1	.	.	CASSQGAGGRENTEAFF	TGCGCCAGCAGTCAAGGCGCGGGAGGGAGAGAGAACACTGAAGCTTTCTTT
TRBV2	TRBJ2-1	TRBD2	.	CASSSSGVEQFF	TGTGCCAGCAGCTCTAGCGGTGTGGAGCAGTTCTTC
TRBV7-2	TRBJ1-5	.	.	CASSRQGNQPQHF	TGTGCCAGCAGCCGCCAGGGGAATCAGCCCCAGCATTTT
TRBV5-1	TRBJ1-2	TRBD1	.	CASSPGPGQGNYGYTF	TGCGCCAGCAGCCCGGGGCCCGGACAGGGGAACTATGGCTACACCTTC
TRBV3-1/TRBV3-2	TRBJ2-5	.	.	CASSHHLGDYGTQYF	TGTGCCAGCAGCCATCACCTAGGGGATTACGGGACCCAGTACTTC
TRBV4-1	TRBJ2-1	TRBD2	.	CASSQDIGGVYNEQFF	TGCGCCAGCAGCCAAGATATCGGGGGGGTCTACAATGAGCAGTTCTTC
TRBV4-2	TRBJ1-5	.	.	CASSQDPDQPQHF	TGTGCCAGCAGCCAAGATCCCGATCAGCCCCAGCATTTT
TRBV9	TRBJ2-3	.	.	CASSADSWTDTQYF	TGTGCCAGCAGCGCGGACAGTTGGACAGATACGCAGTATTTT
TRBV29-1	TRBJ2-3	TRBD2	.	CSVEFGLGLAGGNPNTDTQYF	TGCAGCGTTGAATTTGGACTGGGACTAGCGGGGGGGAACCCAAACACAGATACGCAGTATTTT
TRBV5-6	TRBJ1-2	TRBD1	.	CASSLGTVYGYTF	TGTGCCAGCAGCCTAGGGACAGTCTATGGCTACACCTTC
TRBV5-4	TRBJ1-1	TRBD1	.	CASSPKGAGGNTEAFF	TGTGCCAGCAGCCCGAAGGGGGCAGGGGGGAACACTGAAGCTTTCTTT
TRBV7-2	TRBJ1-1	.	.	CASSPRRGTKNINTEAFF	TGTGCCAGCAGCCCCCGGAGAGGAACCAAAAATATCAACACTGAAGCTTTCTTT
TRBV6-2/TRBV6-3	TRBJ2-1	TRBD2	.	CASSYPPSGDVSYNEQFF	TGTGCCAGCAGTTACCCACCTAGCGGGGACGTCTCCTACAATGAGCAGTTCTTC
TRBV4-1	TRBJ1-5	.	.	CASSQDGRGQPQHF	TGCGCCAGCAGCCAAGATGGCCGGGGTCAGCCCCAGCATTTT
TRBV5-5	TRBJ1-2	.	.	CASSLAGQNNYGYTF	TGTGCCAGCAGCTTGGCTGGACAGAATAACTATGGCTACACCTTC
TRBV7-3	TRBJ2-5	TRBD2	.	CASSPQGGVAETQYF	TGTGCCAGCAGCCCCCAGGGAGGGGTGGCGGAGACCCAGTACTTC
TRBV5-4	TRBJ1-2	TRBD1	.	CASSERQGRGYTF	TGTGCCAGCAGCGAAAGACAGGGAAGAGGCTACACCTTC
TRBV9	TRBJ1-6	TRBD1	.	CASSVGDRDSPLHF	TGTGCCAGCAGCGTGGGTGACAGGGATTCACCCCTCCACTTT
TRBV29-1	TRBJ2-1	.	once	CSVLGMLYGGREQFF	TGCAGCGTTCTCGGTATGTTATACGGTGGTCGGGAGCAGTTCTTC
TRBV4-2	TRBJ2-1	.	.	CASSQETENEQFF	TGTGCCAGCAGCCAAGAAACCGAGAATGAGCAGTTCTTC
TRBV5-5	TRBJ1-5	TRBD1	.	CASSLRQGEQPQHF	TGTGCCAGCAGCTTGAGACAGGGTGAGCAGCCCCAGCATTTT
TRBV5-5	TRBJ1-4	.	.	CASSIGAVNEKLFF	TGTGCCAGCAGCATAGGGGCGGTTAATGAAAAACTGTTTTTT
TRBV19	TRBJ2-4	.	once	CASSIVGGGKNIQYF	TGTGCCAGTAGTATAGTCGGGGGAGGCAAAAACATTCAGTACTTC
TRBV27	TRBJ2-1	TRBD1	once	CASSALLGQGYHNEQFF	TGTGCCAGCAGTGCCCTCCTGGGACAGGGGTACCACAATGAGCAGTTCTTC
TRBV2	TRBJ1-3	.	few	CASSLSHGAGNTIYF	TGTGCCAGCAGCTTAAGTCACGGGGCTGGAAACACCATATATTTT
TRBV11-3	TRBJ1-6	.	.	CASSLRPENSPLHF	TGTGCCAGCAGCCTGCGCCCTGAAAATTCACCCCTCCACTTT
TRBV5-5	TRBJ2-1	.	.	CASRNQVGSYNEQFF	TGTGCCAGCAGAAACCAGGTCGGATCCTACAATGAGCAGTTCTTC
TRBV5-1	TRBJ2-3	TRBD2	.	CASSLGSSGGTDTQYF	TGCGCCAGCAGCTTGGGATCCAGCGGGGGCACAGATACGCAGTATTTT
TRBV6-5	TRBJ1-5	.	.	CASSYSQGRQPQHF	TGTGCCAGCAGTTACTCGCAGGGCCGGCAGCCCCAGCATTTT
TRBV7-9	TRBJ2-5	TRBD2	once	CASSLGLAVRYQETQYF	TGTGCCAGCAGCTTGGGACTAGCGGTGAGGTACCAAGAGACCCAGTACTTC
TRBV6-5	TRBJ1-6	TRBD1	.	CASSRGQGNSPLHF	TGTGCCAGCAGCCGCGGACAGGGTAATTCACCCCTCCACTTT
TRBV5-4	TRBJ1-2	.	few	CASSLGSRGTDYGYTF	TGTGCCAGCAGCTTGGGAAGTCGGGGAACAGACTATGGCTACACCTTC
TRBV21-1	TRBJ1-2	.	.	CASSKGTGGSINYGYTF	TGTGCCAGCAGCAAAGGCACAGGGGGATCGATAAACTATGGCTACACCTTC
TRBV6-2/TRBV6-3	TRBJ2-2	TRBD2	.	CASSYGTSGMKATGELFF	TGTGCCAGCAGTTACGGGACTAGCGGGATGAAAGCCACCGGGGAGCTGTTTTTT
TRBV29-1	TRBJ2-5	.	.	CSGGPPPNQETQYF	TGCAGCGGCGGGCCTCCTCCAAACCAAGAGACCCAGTACTTC